This T cell receptor (beta chain) was recovered during a study of cytomegalovirus exposure and HLA in healthy donors. Broader study findings: CMV antigen specificity was confirmed in vitro for three CMV-associated chains.

Primers included in the PCR were 60 Vbeta and 13 Jbeta primers. Only in-frame clones appear in the TCRdb table, and some are missing; sequencing was by immunoSEQ multiplex PCR. Among more than 150,000 clones, roughly 80% were seen once, and the ten largest hold 6.3%. CDR3 length: 17 residues. Trimming took 5 bases from V and 7 from J; bases not matched to a gene: 13. CDR1 is PRHDT and CDR2 is FYEKMQ in the germline V gene (reference sequence). Notes on this clone: The antigen is undetermined.

This TCR derives from a man aged 40-50 years in good health and CMV-seropositive. Sample: PBMCs. V usage is TRBV13 and J usage is TRBJ2-2, with 10 positions matching TRBD2. The DNA for the CDR3 is TGTGCCAGCAGCCCGGTCGGGTCTAGCGGGGGTAGCGGGGAGCTGTTTTTT. Residues: CASSPVGSSGGSGELFF.